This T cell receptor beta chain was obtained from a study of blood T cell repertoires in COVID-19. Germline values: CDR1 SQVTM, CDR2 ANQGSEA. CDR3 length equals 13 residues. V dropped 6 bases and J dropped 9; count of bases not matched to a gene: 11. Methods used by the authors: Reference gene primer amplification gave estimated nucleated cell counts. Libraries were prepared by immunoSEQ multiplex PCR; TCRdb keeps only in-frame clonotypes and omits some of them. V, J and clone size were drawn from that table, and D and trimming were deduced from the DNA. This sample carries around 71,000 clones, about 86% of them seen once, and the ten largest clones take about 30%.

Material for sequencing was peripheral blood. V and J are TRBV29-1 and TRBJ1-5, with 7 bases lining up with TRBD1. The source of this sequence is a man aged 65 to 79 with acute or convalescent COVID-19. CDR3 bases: TGCAGCGTGGAGGGCCCGACAGGGCTGCCCCAGCATTTT. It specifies CSVEGPTGLPQHF.